The 7 T cell receptor beta chains listed next were all sequenced from one sample in a study of T-cell reconstitution after alpha-beta-depleted transplantation in children (dated by TCRdb to between 2015 and 2016). Library preparation was by PCR. These reads were obtained on an Illumina HiSeq 2500. Molecular barcoding was employed in the preparation of TCR libraries, with unique molecular identifiers being used to normalize TCRbeta repertoire quantification. Using fastp at Q25 and MiXCR, TCRdb reprocessed the public reads and kept productive beta chains. A single entry per CDR3 protein holds the most common genes and DNA from its merged rows. The sample records roughly 220,000 distinct CDR3 sequences, approximately 12% of which are singletons. The biggest ten clones account for roughly 2.8% of the sample. This specimen was PBMCs from the stem cell graft donor, taken from the stem cell graft. The receptors were gathered from a human donor who donated a stem cell graft to a child with acute lymphoblastic leukemia.

In its sample, this clonotype was seen many times. This sequence joins TRBV5-1 and TRBJ1-1, with D unresolved. V lost 4 bases and J 0 bases, leaving 10 bases between the germline ends. Germline V CDR1 and CDR2: SGHRS, YFSETQ. The CDR3 is made up of 14 amino acids. As DNA, the CDR3 is TGCGCCAGCAGCGCGGCCACACTGAACACTGAAGCTTTCTTT. This codes for CASSAATLNTEAFF.

This clonotype was counted ten times or more. This chain connects TRBV7-2 to TRBJ1-6; weak D call: TRBD1 (6 bases). V dropped 5 bases and J dropped 9 bases, with 17 bases sitting between them. The CDR3 spans 15 residues. Germline V lookup: CDR1 SGHTA, CDR2 FQGNSA. CDR3 sequence: CASSRTAPGRSPLHF. Here the CDR3 DNA reads TGTGCCAGCAGCCGGACAGCTCCTGGACGTTCACCCCTCCACTTT.

This clonotype was seen many times. The chain employs TRBV6-1 and TRBJ2-3; D uncertain. V was clipped by 3 bases and J by 4 bases, with 8 bases between them. The CDR3 length is 13 residues. CDR1 MNHNS and CDR2 SASEGT come from the germline V gene. Written as DNA, the CDR3 is TGTGCCAGCAGTGACACGCCGCCAGATACGCAGTATTTT. The encoded protein is CASSDTPPDTQYF.

The chain recombines TRBV7-6 with TRBJ2-7; possibly TRBD2 for D (5 bases). Looked up from germline, CDR1 is SGHVS and CDR2 is FNYEAQ. This CDR3 has 15 residues. Deletions cut 1 base from V and 5 bases from J, with 15 bases between. CDR3 residues: CASSLVESSRDEQYF. DNA for the CDR3: TGTGCCAGCAGCTTAGTGGAGTCTAGCCGGGACGAGCAGTACTTC.

The chain couples TRBV9 to TRBJ2-7, with 10 nucleotides matching TRBD1. The CDR3 contains 16 residues. Germline values: CDR1 SGDLS, CDR2 YYNGEE. Trimming at V came to 4 bases and at J to 2 bases, leaving 9 bases not matched to a gene. In DNA form, the CDR3 reads TGTGCCAGCAGCCCCCGCTCGGGACAGGGGACCTACGAGCAGTACTTC. Translated, it gives CASSPRSGQGTYEQYF.

This clonotype was detected ten times or more. J is TRBJ1-6 and V is TRBV28; TRBD1 matches at 9 bases. J was trimmed by 8 bases and V by 5 bases; bases with no gene match: 7. Per germline, CDR1 MDHEN and CDR2 SYDVKM. This CDR3 is 15 amino acids long. The CDR3 spells CASSSPGQGYSPLHF. CDR3 sequence (DNA): TGTGCCAGCAGTAGTCCGGGACAGGGATATTCACCCCTCCACTTT.

This clonotype was seen repeatedly, ten times or more. The chain joins TRBV7-9 to TRBJ2-1; no reliable D call. V was trimmed by 2 bases and J by 2 bases, leaving 13 bases between them. Per germline, CDR1 SEHNR and CDR2 FQNEAQ (reference sequence). The CDR3 extends over 16 amino acids. CDR3 coding DNA: TGTGCCAGCAGCTTAAAGACCCTAACAGCCTACAATGAGCAGTTCTTC. It translates to CASSLKTLTAYNEQFF.